Listed below are T cell receptor beta chains from one sample, sequenced in a study of T-cell reconstitution after alpha-beta-depleted transplantation in children. TCRdb re-called the PCR reads through MiXCR, storing one row per CDR3 protein. The data contain just over 350,000 distinct CDR3 sequences, 13% of them singletons. The sequencing used PBMCs, collected from the stem cell graft. The receptors were gathered from a human donor who donated a stem cell graft to a child with Fanconi anemia. The CDR3 runs from the conserved cysteine through the conserved F or W. The D gene is left open where the match is weak. The listing skips clone size in some rows; elsewhere it reads once, few, many or a size class.

TRBJ1-3	NA	TRBV12-3/TRBV12-4	many	TGTGCCAGCAGGTCCTTTGACAGGTCTGGAAACACCATATATTTT	CASRSFDRSGNTIYF
TRBJ1-5	TRBD1	TRBV7-2	NA	TGTGCCAGCAGCTGGACCCGGACAGGAGTCGAGACCCAGCATTTT	CASSWTRTGVETQHF
TRBJ2-3	TRBD1	TRBV7-6	few	TGTGCCAGCAGCTTACAGGGGGCGGAAGGTACGCAGTATTTT	CASSLQGAEGTQYF
TRBJ1-3	NA	TRBV7-2	few	TGTGCCAGCAGCCCGCAAGGCGGAGGAAACACCATATATTTT	CASSPQGGGNTIYF
TRBJ2-1	NA	TRBV4-2	NA	TGTGCCAGCAGCCAAGAGGAACCGTACAATGAGCAGTTCTTC	CASSQEEPYNEQFF
TRBJ1-2	TRBD1	TRBV25-1	few	TGTGCCAGCAGTGAATGGGGACAGGGTGGCGATGGCTACACCTTC	CASSEWGQGGDGYTF
TRBJ2-3	NA	TRBV20-1	few	TGCAGTGCTAGAGATCTAGCTACTAGCACAGATACGCAGTATTTT	CSARDLATSTDTQYF
TRBJ2-3	TRBD1	TRBV5-1	many	TGCGCCAGCAGCTTGGCGGGACAGGGCACAGATACGCAGTATTTT	CASSLAGQGTDTQYF
TRBJ1-1	NA	TRBV7-3	NA	TGTGCCAGCAGCCAAAGTTTAGCCGTCGCCCCGGGGGGGTTAAGGAACACTGAAGCTTTCTTT	CASSQSLAVAPGGLRNTEAFF
TRBJ2-1	TRBD1	TRBV5-1	NA	TGCGCCAGCGGAGGGACAGGGGATAGCGATGAGCAGTTCTTC	CASGGTGDSDEQFF
TRBJ2-1	TRBD2	TRBV7-2	many	TGTGCCAGCAGCTTAGCTGGGCGGGGGGGCTCCTACAATGAGCAGTTCTTC	CASSLAGRGGSYNEQFF
TRBJ2-5	TRBD2	TRBV4-2	many	TGTGCCAGCAGCCAATCCACTGGGGGGGGAGAGACCCAGTACTTC	CASSQSTGGGETQYF
TRBJ2-4	TRBD2	TRBV6-1	NA	TGTGCCAGCTCCGGGGGGGTTAGAAACATTCAGTACTTC	CASSGGVRNIQYF
TRBJ1-3	NA	TRBV30	few	TGTGCCTGGAACATGATGGACACCATATATTTT	CAWNMMDTIYF
TRBJ2-3	NA	TRBV19	many	TGTGCCAGTAGTATCAAAAGGGAGGCAGATACGCAGTATTTT	CASSIKREADTQYF
TRBJ2-6	NA	TRBV20-1	NA	TGCAGTGCTCAGGATGGGGTCTCTGGGGCCAACGTCCTGACTTTC	CSAQDGVSGANVLTF
TRBJ1-5	NA	TRBV27	many	TGTGCCAGCAGTTTATCGGCAGGGAGCAATCAGCCCCAGCATTTT	CASSLSAGSNQPQHF
TRBJ2-1	NA	TRBV11-2	many	TGTGCCAGCAAAGTCCTGACTGAGCAGTTCTTC	CASKVLTEQFF
TRBJ2-2	NA	TRBV11-2	many	TGTGCCAGCAGCTTCACTACCGGGGAGCTGTTTTTT	CASSFTTGELFF
TRBJ1-1	NA	TRBV12-3/TRBV12-4	NA	TGTGCCAGCAGTGCCAAGGGGGGGGTTGAAGCTTTCTTT	CASSAKGGVEAFF
TRBJ2-1	TRBD2	TRBV6-1	few	TGTGCCAGCAGTGAGGGACTAGCGGGGGGGTCCTACAATGAGCAGTTCTTC	CASSEGLAGGSYNEQFF
TRBJ2-3	NA	TRBV3-1	many	TGTGCCAGCAGCCAAAGGGGGACAGATACGCAGTATTTT	CASSQRGTDTQYF
TRBJ1-1	NA	TRBV20-1	many	TGCAGTGCCAGCGAACCCAGGAACACTGAAGCTTTCTTT	CSASEPRNTEAFF
TRBJ2-3	TRBD1	TRBV29-1	NA	TGCAGCGGGGGACAGGTTCAAGATACGCAGTATTTT	CSGGQVQDTQYF
TRBJ2-7	TRBD1	TRBV7-2	NA	TGTGCCAGCAGCTTTACGGCAGGGGGCGTATACGAGCACTACTTC	CASSFTAGGVYEHYF
TRBJ1-6	NA	TRBV5-1	NA	TGCGCCAGCAGCCCGCAGGGGTACTCACCCCTCCACTTT	CASSPQGYSPLHF
TRBJ1-2	NA	TRBV2	few	TGTGCCAGCAGTGCTGGAGTTAACTATGGCTACACCTTC	CASSAGVNYGYTF
TRBJ1-1	NA	TRBV10-3	few	TGTGCCACTTCATCAGGGGACACTGAAGCTTTCTTT	CATSSGDTEAFF
TRBJ2-2	NA	TRBV15	few	TGTGCCACCAGCAGGTCCTTGGGCGGGGAGCTGTTTTTT	CATSRSLGGELFF
TRBJ2-1	NA	TRBV5-6	few	TGTGCCAGCAGCTTCAGGGGAGGAAGCAATGAGCAGTTCTTC	CASSFRGGSNEQFF
TRBJ1-1	TRBD1	TRBV20-1	few	TGCAGTGCTCAAGGACAGGGGATTGGCACTGAAGCTTTCTTT	CSAQGQGIGTEAFF
TRBJ2-1	NA	TRBV18	few	TGTGCCAGCTCAGAGCTAAGGGATGAGCAGTTCTTC	CASSELRDEQFF
TRBJ1-1	NA	TRBV6-5	NA	TGTGCCAGCAGTTACTCGAGGGGATTGAACACTGAAGCTTTCTTT	CASSYSRGLNTEAFF
TRBJ2-5	TRBD2	TRBV7-2	NA	TGTGCCAGCAGCGCTAGCGGGGGGTTAGGAGAGACCCAGTACTTC	CASSASGGLGETQYF
TRBJ2-3	NA	TRBV28	NA	TGTGCCAGCAGTCCCGTAGCGACGGGTACGCAGTATTTT	CASSPVATGTQYF
TRBJ2-1	NA	TRBV27	NA	TGTGCCAGCAGTTTCATAGGACTCTCCAATGAGCAGTTCTTC	CASSFIGLSNEQFF
TRBJ1-4	TRBD1	TRBV6-5	many	TGTGCCAGCAGTAATGGACAGGGGGCAGATGAAAAACTGTTTTTT	CASSNGQGADEKLFF
TRBJ1-5	TRBD1	TRBV18	few	TGTGCCAGCTCCCCGACAGGGAATCGTAATCAGCCCCAGCATTTT	CASSPTGNRNQPQHF
TRBJ1-1	NA	TRBV7-8	many	TGTGCCAGCAGCTTAATGGTCATGAACACTGAAGCTTTCTTT	CASSLMVMNTEAFF
TRBJ1-2	NA	TRBV4-2	few	TGTGCCAGCAGCCAAGATCAGGGATCTAACTATGGCTACACCTTC	CASSQDQGSNYGYTF
TRBJ1-5	TRBD1	TRBV10-3	few	TGTGCCATCAGTGAGGGACAGGGGGCATTCCAGCCCCAGCATTTT	CAISEGQGAFQPQHF
TRBJ1-2	TRBD1	TRBV7-2	few	TGTGCCAGCGGACTCTGGGACAGAGATGGCTACACCTTC	CASGLWDRDGYTF
TRBJ1-1	NA	TRBV5-1	NA	TGCGCCAGCAGCTACCGGGGAGAAGGAACTGAAGCTTTCTTT	CASSYRGEGTEAFF
TRBJ2-1	TRBD2	TRBV9	many	TGTGCCAGCAGCGTAGAGGGACTAGCAATTCGGGGGAATGAGCAGTTCTTC	CASSVEGLAIRGNEQFF
TRBJ1-2	TRBD1	TRBV6-1	NA	TGTGCCAGCAGTGATGGAACAGGGGGTTATGGCTACACCTTC	CASSDGTGGYGYTF
TRBJ1-6	NA	TRBV6-6	NA	TGTGCCACCAAAGGGTGGCATTCACCCCTCCACTTT	CATKGWHSPLHF
TRBJ2-5	NA	TRBV9	NA	TGTGCCAGCAGCGTAGGGTACCAAGAGACCCAGTACTTC	CASSVGYQETQYF
TRBJ2-7	TRBD1	TRBV18	NA	TGTGCCAGCTCACCCGGACAGGGCCTTTCGGATGAGCAGTACTTC	CASSPGQGLSDEQYF
TRBJ2-5	NA	TRBV10-3	NA	TGTGCCATAGGAGACTTGGGGTCCCAGTACTTC	CAIGDLGSQYF
TRBJ2-5	NA	TRBV29-1	NA	TGCAGCGCCCCCGGGAGTCTTTGGGAGACCCAGTACTTC	CSAPGSLWETQYF
TRBJ1-1	NA	TRBV7-9	NA	TGTGCCAGCAGCTTAGGGGTAGGGGGAGACACTGAAGCTTTCTTT	CASSLGVGGDTEAFF